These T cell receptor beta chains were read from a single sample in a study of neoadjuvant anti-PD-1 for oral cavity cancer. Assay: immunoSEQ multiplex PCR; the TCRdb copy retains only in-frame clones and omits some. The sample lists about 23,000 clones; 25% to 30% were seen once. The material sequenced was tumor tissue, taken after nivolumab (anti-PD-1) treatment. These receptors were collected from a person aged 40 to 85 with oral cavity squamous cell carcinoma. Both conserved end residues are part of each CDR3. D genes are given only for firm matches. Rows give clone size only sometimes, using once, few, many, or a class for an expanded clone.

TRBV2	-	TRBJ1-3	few	CASSGDVGGNTIYF	TGTGCCAGCAGTGGGGACGTCGGAGGAAACACCATATATTTT
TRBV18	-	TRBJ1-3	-	CASSSSSTGNTIYF	TGTGCCAGCTCGTCAAGTAGTACTGGAAACACCATATATTTT
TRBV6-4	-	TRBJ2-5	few	CASNVSQETQYF	TGTGCCAGCAACGTATCCCAAGAGACCCAGTACTTC
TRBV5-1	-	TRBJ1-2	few	CASSRWTSGTDASYGYTF	TGCGCCAGCAGCCGCTGGACCTCCGGGACCGATGCTTCCTATGGCTACACCTTC
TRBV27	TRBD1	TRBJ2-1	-	CASRLGGTGRGDEQFF	TGTGCCAGCAGACTCGGAGGGACAGGGAGAGGCGATGAGCAGTTCTTC
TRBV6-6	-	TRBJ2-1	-	CASSSSEQFF	TGTGCCAGCAGCAGTAGTGAGCAGTTCTTC
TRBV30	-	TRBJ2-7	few	CAWSLVYEQYF	TGTGCCTGGAGTCTAGTTTACGAGCAGTACTTC
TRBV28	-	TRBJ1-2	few	CASNTGSRDYGYTF	TGTGCCAGCAATACAGGCTCCCGGGACTATGGCTACACCTTC
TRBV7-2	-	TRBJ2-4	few	CASSLVVGQGNIQYF	TGTGCCAGCAGCTTAGTCGTCGGGCAAGGGAACATTCAGTACTTC
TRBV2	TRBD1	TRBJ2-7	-	CASSEALNRGNYEQYF	TGTGCCAGCAGTGAAGCGCTTAACAGGGGGAACTACGAGCAGTACTTC
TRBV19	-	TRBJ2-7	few	CASSLRDGSYEQYF	TGTGCCAGTAGTCTCCGGGACGGATCCTACGAGCAGTACTTC
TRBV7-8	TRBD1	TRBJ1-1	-	CASSSQGARTTEAFF	TGTGCCAGCAGCTCCCAGGGGGCGCGTACCACTGAAGCTTTCTTT
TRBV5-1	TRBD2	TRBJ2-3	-	CASFREAGNTDTQYF	TGCGCCAGCTTCCGGGAGGCAGGGAACACAGATACGCAGTATTTT
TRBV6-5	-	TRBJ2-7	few	CASSYTGGGGYEQYF	TGTGCCAGCAGTTACACGGGTGGGGGCGGCTACGAGCAGTACTTC